The 28 T cell receptor beta chains presented below share a single source sample, sequenced in a study of T-cell reconstitution after alpha-beta-depleted transplantation in children. Unique molecular identifiers were built into the TCRbeta library. MiXCR was run by TCRdb on the PCR reads, yielding one entry per CDR3 protein. The table has more than 500,000 distinct CDR3 sequences, roughly 10% seen once. Material: PBMCs, mostly from graft donor cells, obtained 180 days after TCRalphabeta/CD19-depleted stem cell transplant. These receptors all come from a female patient aged 2 to 10 who had a stem cell transplant for aplastic anemia, so the T cells may come from the graft donor.

V and J are TRBV10-3 and TRBJ2-7; TRBD2 matches 7 bases. This CDR3 is built from 17 residues. The V segment lost 0 bases and the J segment 2 bases; nucleotides outside the gene matches: 10. The germline CDR1 and CDR2 sequences are ENHRY and SYGVKD. The CDR3 DNA sequence: TGTGCCATCAGTGAGTCTCGCGGGAGTTTTCGTACCTACGAGCAGTACTTC. It specifies CAISESRGSFRTYEQYF.

In its sample, this clonotype was seen a few times. This chain joins TRBV4-3 and TRBJ2-1, with TRBD2 as a possible D gene (6 bases). The CDR3 has 16 amino acids. The V end lost 4 bases, the J end lost 7 bases, and 20 bases lay between the germline ends. Per the germline V gene, CDR1 is LGHNA and CDR2 is YSLEER. The DNA for the CDR3 is TGCGCCAGCAGCCGCACCGGGACCCTGCGGGAAAATGAGCAGTTCTTC. Its translation is CASSRTGTLRENEQFF.

V and J are TRBV20-1 and TRBJ2-7; TRBD2 might be the D (6 bases). The CDR3 runs to 10 residues. Germline V gene lookup returns CDR1 DFQATT and CDR2 SNEGSKA (reference sequence). The V gene lost 3 bases and the J gene lost 6 bases, with 6 bases spanning the gap. The CDR3 protein is CSASGGEQYF. CDR3 in DNA: TGCAGTGCTAGCGGGGGCGAGCAGTACTTC.

The sample holds many counts of this clonotype. J is TRBJ1-2 and V is TRBV6-5; 9 bases map to TRBD1. CDR1 is MNHEY, CDR2 SVGAGI, per germline. The CDR3 consists of 16 residues. The trim removed 2 bases at V and 10 bases at J, leaving 14 bases unmatched. The CDR3 region has the DNA TGTGCCAGCAGTTACGTCTTGCCCGGGACAGGGTTATACTACACCTTC. The encoded protein is CASSYVLPGTGLYYTF.

Concerning this clonotype itself: The CDR3 does not end in the conserved phenylalanine or tryptophan, so this is likely a read error. The chain combines TRBV29-1 with TRBJ2-3, with 7 bases aligning to TRBD2. Per germline, CDR1 SQVTM and CDR2 ANQGSEA. The CDR3 is 13 residues long. V dropped 4 bases and J dropped 2; count of bases not matched to a gene: 3. In DNA, the CDR3 is TGCAGCGTTGGAGCGGGGAACACAGATACGCAGTATTTG. Residues: CSVGAGNTDTQYL.

V and J are TRBV24-1 and TRBJ2-5, with TRBD2 matching over 14 bases. This CDR3 has 15 amino acids. Germline CDR1 reads KGHDR; CDR2 reads SFDVKD. Trimming took 7 bases from V and 5 from J; bases not matched to a gene: 5. CDR3 amino acids: CATSGTSGSGETQYF. The CDR3 nucleotides read TGTGCCACCAGCGGGACTAGCGGGAGTGGTGAGACCCAGTACTTC.

The V call is TRBV5-1, the J call TRBJ1-2; D possibly corresponds to TRBD1 (5 bases). The CDR3 length is 12 residues. Germline CDR1 SGHRS, CDR2 YFSETQ. Between the trimmed V and J ends, which lost 3 bases and 8 bases, there was a span of 11 bases. CDR3 region: CASSSDQGGYTF. CDR3 DNA: TGCGCCAGCAGCTCGGACCAGGGAGGCTACACCTTC.

The chain joins TRBV20-1 to TRBJ1-1, with D maybe TRBD1 (5 bases). The CDR3 runs 14 residues. Trimming took 0 bases from V and 1 from J, leaving 9 bases between them. Germline loops: CDR1 DFQATT, CDR2 SNEGSKA (reference sequence). The CDR3 is CSAREGGRNTEAFF. CDR3 in DNA: TGCAGTGCTAGAGAGGGGGGGAGGAACACTGAAGCTTTCTTT.

In this sample, this clonotype turned up a few times. The rearrangement links TRBV7-2 to TRBJ2-7; 8 nucleotides match TRBD1. The CDR3 contains 16 residues. In germline, CDR1 is SGHTA, CDR2 FQGNSA. V trimming: 0 bases; J trimming: 0 bases; junction bases outside the gene matches: 4. The CDR3 DNA reads as TGTGCCAGCAGCTTAGCGAGACAGGGGCCCTCCTACGAGCAGTACTTC. It encodes CASSLARQGPSYEQYF.

The rearrangement links TRBV6-2 or TRBV6-3 to TRBJ2-7; 8 bases match TRBD1. Germline CDR1 is MNHEY and CDR2 is SVGEGT. J was trimmed by 3 bases and V by 5 bases; bases with no gene match: 15. CDR3 size: 17 residues. The CDR3 DNA reads TGTGCCAGCAGTAGCCCGGGACAGGCCTACCCCTACTACGAGCAGTACGTC. Protein sequence: CASSSPGQAYPYYEQYV.

This chain uses TRBV5-1 with TRBJ1-3; D unclear. CDR3 length: 15 residues. V lost 5 bases and J 0 bases, leaving 12 bases between the germline ends. Germline V gives CDR1 SGHRS, CDR2 YFSETQ. The chain's CDR3 is CASSALGPSGNTIYF. CDR3 DNA: TGCGCCAGCAGTGCCCTGGGCCCCTCTGGAAACACCATATATTTT.

There are many counts of this clonotype. The chain links TRBV7-9 to TRBJ2-7, with D possibly being TRBD1 or TRBD2 (5 bases each). Germline V gives CDR1 SEHNR, CDR2 FQNEAQ (reference sequence). Trimming left V 5 bases short and J 6 bases short, with 11 bases between. This CDR3 contains 12 residues. The CDR3 sequence is CASSTPGREQYF. The DNA of the CDR3 is TGTGCCAGCAGCACCCCGGGGCGCGAGCAGTACTTC. Using reference TRBV7-9 and TRBJ2-7 for the parts outside the CDR3, the full variable domain is DTGVSQNPRHKITKRGQNVTFRCDPISEHNRLYWYRQTLGQGPEFLTYFQNEAQLEKSRLLSDRFSAERPKGSFSTLEIQRTEQGDSAMYLCASSTPGREQYFGPGTRLTVT.

This clonotype appeared many times. The chain has TRBV7-2 and TRBJ2-1; D may be TRBD1 (6 bases). V was clipped by 5 bases and J by 13 bases, with 18 bases between them. This CDR3 comprises 13 residues. Germline CDR1 and CDR2: SGHTA and FQGNSA. The CDR3 loop reads CASSPEPGHPQFF. CDR3 in DNA: TGTGCCAGCAGCCCTGAGCCGGGACACCCCCAGTTCTTC.

This chain links TRBV28 with TRBJ2-5; no reliable D call. With 3 bases removed from V and 3 bases from J, the gap between germline ends came to 11 bases. Germline CDR1 reads MDHEN; CDR2 reads SYDVKM. The CDR3 runs to 14 residues. The CDR3 loop is CASSLGDLKETQYF. The CDR3 coding sequence is TGTGCCAGCAGTTTGGGTGATCTGAAAGAGACCCAGTACTTC.

This clonotype was counted a few times. The CDR3 bases are TGTGCCAGCAGCTTATACGGGCGTACGGACGGAGGCCGAGAGACCCAGTACTTC. The encoded protein is CASSLYGRTDGGRETQYF. The gene calls are TRBV11-2 and TRBJ2-5; tentatively, D is TRBD2 (5 bases). This CDR3 is built from 18 residues. V lost 2 bases and J lost 4, with 23 bases in between. Germline V gene lookup returns CDR1 SGHAT and CDR2 FQNNGV.

This clonotype showed up just a few times. The chain carries TRBV20-1 and TRBJ1-1; D is unresolved. V was trimmed by 4 bases and J by 3 bases, leaving 9 bases between them. The CDR3 consists of 12 residues. From germline, CDR1 is DFQATT and CDR2 SNEGSKA (reference sequence). The CDR3 region is CSAKGIDTEAFF. The CDR3 DNA is TGCAGTGCTAAAGGGATCGACACTGAAGCTTTCTTT.

The chain couples TRBV20-1 to TRBJ2-3, with TRBD2 as a possible D gene (5 bases). With 3 bases removed from V and 2 bases from J, the gap between germline ends came to 6 bases. The CDR3 is 12 residues long. Germline V gives CDR1 DFQATT, CDR2 SNEGSKA (reference sequence). This chain's CDR3 is CSARLATDTQYF. The DNA of the CDR3 is TGCAGTGCTAGGCTAGCCACAGATACGCAGTATTTT.

The rearrangement uses TRBV20-1 and TRBJ2-3, with D uncertain. The CDR3 has 13 amino acids. Trimming removed 5 bases at V and 5 bases at J, with 14 bases between. Germline V CDR1 and CDR2: DFQATT, SNEGSKA (reference sequence). CDR3 sequence reads: CSADVNLGDTQYF. The CDR3 region has the DNA TGCAGTGCTGACGTTAATTTGGGAGATACGCAGTATTTT.

This rearrangement joins TRBV7-6 to TRBJ2-4; tentatively, D is TRBD2 (5 bases). V was cut by 0 bases and J by 0 bases, with 12 bases left in between. This CDR3 has 17 amino acids. The germline gives CDR1 SGHVS, CDR2 FNYEAQ. CDR3 protein: CASSLAARVSAKNIQYF. The CDR3 DNA reads TGTGCCAGCAGCTTAGCGGCGCGGGTGTCAGCCAAAAACATTCAGTACTTC.

A few counts support this clonotype. V and J are TRBV5-6 and TRBJ2-7; D is perhaps TRBD1 (6 bases). This CDR3 is built from 14 residues. The V end lost 3 bases, the J end lost 4 bases, and 14 bases lay between the germline ends. Germline CDR1 and CDR2: SGHDT and YYEEEE. Here the CDR3 reads CASSSVQGTYEQYF. The CDR3 region has the DNA TGTGCCAGCAGCTCGGTACAGGGTACGTACGAGCAGTACTTC.

This clonotype was recorded at least ten times. The chain joins TRBV7-8 to TRBJ1-2, with 7 bases aligning to TRBD1. CDR1 SGHVS and CDR2 FQNEAQ come from the germline V gene. The CDR3 runs to 18 residues. V lost 0 bases to trimming and J lost 8 bases; unmatched junction nucleotides: 18. This CDR3 is CASSLASRIGGGWRGYTF. In DNA, the CDR3 is TGTGCCAGCAGCTTAGCCTCGCGGATAGGGGGCGGATGGAGAGGCTACACCTTC.

This clonotype was recorded a few times. The V and J genes are TRBV5-1 and TRBJ2-1; the match to TRBD2 covers 9 bases. In germline, CDR1 is SGHRS, CDR2 YFSETQ. This CDR3 is built from 16 residues. J lost 5 bases, V lost 5 bases, and 11 bases had no gene match. Here the CDR3 reads CASRRGYSGSDNEQFF. The DNA for the CDR3 is TGCGCCAGCAGAAGGGGATATAGCGGGAGCGACAATGAGCAGTTCTTC.

This clonotype was seen only a few times. The chain has TRBV20-1 and TRBJ2-1; 7 bases agree with TRBD1. V trimming: 4 bases; J trimming: 9 bases; junction bases outside the gene matches: 6. The germline gives CDR1 DFQATT, CDR2 SNEGSKA (reference sequence). This CDR3 has 12 amino acids. CDR3 in amino acids: CSAKNRGFEQFF. The CDR3 DNA reads TGCAGTGCTAAAAACAGGGGTTTTGAGCAGTTCTTC.

This clonotype turned up a few times. The rearrangement joins TRBV12-3 or TRBV12-4 to TRBJ1-1; D remains ambiguous. V shed 4 bases and J shed 3 bases, with 9 bases lying between them. There are 13 residues in the CDR3. The CDR3 DNA reads TGTGCCAGCAGTTCGAGGTCCGACACTGAAGCTTTCTTT. Translating it yields CASSSRSDTEAFF.

This clonotype was found many times. The chain combines TRBV6-2 or TRBV6-3 with TRBJ1-5; D gene ambiguous. CDR3 length equals 14 residues. Looked up from germline, CDR1 is MNHEY and CDR2 is SVGEGT. The V end was cut by 4 bases, the J end by 0 bases, with 7 bases between. This CDR3 is CASSFGYSNQPQHF. CDR3 coding DNA: TGTGCCAGCAGTTTTGGATATAGCAATCAGCCCCAGCATTTT.

The CDR3: CASSYRGGTGELFF. The CDR3 DNA follows: TGTGCCAGCAGCTACAGGGGGGGGACCGGGGAGCTGTTTTTT. This chain uses TRBV7-6 with TRBJ2-2; a possible D gene is TRBD1 (8 bases). Trimming cost V 4 bases and J 5 bases, with 11 bases left between them. The CDR3 runs to 14 residues. Germline V gives CDR1 SGHVS, CDR2 FNYEAQ.

This clonotype was counted between two and nine times. V gene TRBV4-2 combines with J gene TRBJ1-3, with 7 bases identical to TRBD1. V lost 1 base, J lost 6 bases, and 6 bases stayed unmatched. In germline, CDR1 is LGHNA, CDR2 YNFKEQ. CDR3 size: 15 residues. CDR3 coding DNA: TGTGCCAGCAGCCAAGCGGGGACAGCGGAAAACACCATATATTTT. Translating gives CASSQAGTAENTIYF.

The chain is built from TRBV7-2 and TRBJ1-1; no firm D call. The germline V and J ends were trimmed by 0 bases and 1 base, with 15 bases remaining between them. Germline loops: CDR1 SGHTA, CDR2 FQGNSA. CDR3 size: 17 residues. The CDR3 region has the DNA TGTGCCAGCAGCTTAGCGCCCTACCGTCAGCAGAACACTGAAGCTTTCTTT. As protein: CASSLAPYRQQNTEAFF.